This T cell receptor beta chain was found in a study of CD8+ T cells in alopecia areata. The wider study: Treated patients received oral tofacitinib, 5 to 10 mg twice daily. Study-wide findings and caveats: TCR sharing across patients was less clear than in mice, possibly HLA-related. There were also resident alphabeta T cells of normal skin sequenced in scalp samples.

Treatment of the sample: oral pan-JAK inhibitor, 5-10 mg twice daily. From alopecia areata patients, lesional scalp punch biopsies and peripheral blood were collected. With respect to this clone: Its target is unknown.

Germline V gives CDR1 SGHNT, CDR2 YYREEE (reference sequence). CDR3 length: 15 amino acids. Deletions cut 1 base from V and 4 bases from J, with 11 bases between. RNA, once extracted, was reverse transcribed into cDNA for use as the sequencing template. The protocol was immunoSEQ multiplex PCR, while the TCRdb copy is restricted to in-frame clones and leaves out a portion. This sample yields about 150,000 clones, of which nearly 55% are seen a single time; around 15% belongs to the top ten. The sample in question was CD8+ T cells sorted from blood, obtained at week 4, from a patient treated with tofacitinib. The TCR comes from a human donor with alopecia areata. This chain joins TRBV5-4 and TRBJ1-4; D is ambiguous. The CDR3 DNA is TGTGCCAGCAGCTTGTCTGACGGCCGTAATGAAAAACTGTTTTTT. Protein sequence: CASSLSDGRNEKLFF.